The 16 T cell receptor beta chains in this list originate from one sample, sequenced in a study of control samples from healthy donors and cancer patients. Generated by immunoSEQ multiplex PCR, the TCRdb table keeps only in-frame clones and is missing some. The table lists roughly 100,000 clones, roughly 90% of them singletons. Sequenced material: blood. These receptors all come from a man aged 30 to 45 in good health.

The chain uses TRBV19 and TRBJ2-3, with 8 bases that match TRBD2. V was pared by 9 bases and J by 0 bases, with 5 bases of the junction left unmatched. The CDR3 is made up of 14 amino acids. CDR1 is LNHDA, CDR2 SQIVND, per germline (reference sequence). CDR3 sequence: CASARGGSTDTQYF. CDR3 sequence (DNA): TGTGCCAGCGCCCGGGGGGGGAGCACAGATACGCAGTATTTT.

The chain has TRBV7-6 and TRBJ1-3; 7 positions agree with TRBD1. Germline V gene data show CDR1 as SGHVS and CDR2 as FNYEAQ. V lost 1 base, J lost 3 bases, and 3 bases stayed unmatched. The CDR3 contains 15 residues. The chain's CDR3 is CASSLVAGGGNTIYF. CDR3 nucleotide sequence: TGTGCCAGCAGCTTAGTTGCAGGGGGTGGAAACACCATATATTTT.

The rearrangement joins TRBV10-3 to TRBJ2-3; D is unresolved. This CDR3 has 13 residues. Germline V gives CDR1 ENHRY, CDR2 SYGVKD. V was cut by 6 bases and J by 2 bases, with 9 bases left in between. CDR3 nucleotides: TGTGCCATCAGAATTCCGGTCACAGATACGCAGTATTTT. It codes for CAIRIPVTDTQYF.

This chain connects TRBV29-1 to TRBJ1-1; 8 nucleotides agree with TRBD1. The CDR3 runs to 14 residues. Germline-derived CDR1 and CDR2 are SQVTM and ANQGSEA. Losses at the gene ends were 2 bases for V and 2 bases for J; bases not matched to a gene: 4. This chain's CDR3 is CSVESGTGNTEAFF. CDR3 DNA: TGCAGCGTTGAAAGCGGGACAGGAAACACTGAAGCTTTCTTT.

The chain has TRBV21-1 and TRBJ1-6; the DNA was not used to check the table's D call, TRBD1. TRBV21-1 represents a pseudogene. This CDR3 region has 14 residues. The CDR3, as DNA: TGTGCCAGCACCACCGGGACAGGGAGGTCACCCCTCCACTTT. Amino acids: CASTTGTGRSPLHF.

The CDR3 is CASSRTTEAFF. The CDR3 DNA reads TGTGCCAGCAGTCGGACCACTGAAGCTTTCTTT. V and J are TRBV28 and TRBJ1-1; D gene uncertain. The length of the CDR3 is 11 residues. Trimming removed 5 bases from V and 4 bases from J, with 5 bases in between. The germline CDR1 and CDR2 sequences are MDHEN and SYDVKM.

The V gene is TRBV5-5, the J gene TRBJ2-5, with 8 positions matching TRBD1. CDR3 length: 14 residues. The germline gives CDR1 SGHKS, CDR2 YYEKEE (reference sequence). J lost 7 bases, V lost 0 bases, and 5 bases had no gene match. The DNA of the CDR3 is TGTGCCAGCAGCTTGGAGGCAGGGGGCACGACCCAGTACTTC. It specifies CASSLEAGGTTQYF.

The chain links TRBV30 to TRBJ1-6; TRBD1 might be the D (5 bases). Germline V gene sequence: CDR1 GTSNPN, CDR2 SVGIG (reference sequence). Trimming took 2 bases from V and 6 from J, leaving 17 bases between them. The CDR3 runs 16 residues. CDR3 DNA sequence: TGTGCCTGGAGTCTGCCCGTCTCAGGGCTTAATTCACCCCTCCACTTT. Protein: CAWSLPVSGLNSPLHF.

The sample holds one count of this clone. The gene calls are TRBV7-9 and TRBJ2-5, with D tentatively TRBD2 (5 bases). The ends were cut back, 6 bases at V and 0 bases at J, with 11 bases in the middle. Germline-derived CDR1 and CDR2 are SEHNR and FQNEAQ (reference sequence). There are 14 residues in the CDR3. The CDR3 reads CASSYTRDQETQYF. The CDR3 DNA reads as TGTGCCAGCAGTTATACTAGAGACCAAGAGACCCAGTACTTC.

CDR3 DNA: TGCAGCGTTTACTATAATGACTATGAGCAGTTCTTC. Amino acids: CSVYYNDYEQFF. The rearrangement uses TRBV29-1 and TRBJ2-1, with D hard to call. Germline CDR1 reads SQVTM; CDR2 reads ANQGSEA. Trimming took off 5 bases at V and 8 bases at J, with 13 bases between the two ends. This CDR3 is 12 amino acids long.

The CDR3 coding sequence is TGTGCCAGCAGCCCTTGGTGGGGAGGGGAGACCCAGTACTTC. The encoded protein is CASSPWWGGETQYF. The J gene is TRBJ2-5, the V gene TRBV11-2; 7 nucleotides line up with TRBD2. The CDR3 covers 14 residues. After removal of 5 bases from V and 5 bases from J, the junction contained 8 bases not matched to a gene. CDR1 is SGHAT and CDR2 is FQNNGV in the germline V gene.

This clone was found a few times. The chain combines TRBV7-9 with TRBJ1-3; no firm D call. Per germline, CDR1 SEHNR and CDR2 FQNEAQ (reference sequence). This CDR3 spans 14 amino acids. Between the trimmed V and J ends, which lost 3 bases and 9 bases, there was a span of 15 bases. CDR3: CASSLAPAGSTIYF. CDR3 nucleotide sequence: TGTGCCAGCAGCTTGGCCCCGGCGGGTAGCACCATATATTTT.

The J gene is TRBJ1-2, the V gene TRBV6-1; D possibly corresponds to TRBD1 (5 bases). The ends were cut back, 2 bases at V and 8 bases at J, with 15 bases in the middle. CDR3 size: 14 residues. The germline CDR1 and CDR2 sequences are MNHNS and SASEGT. CDR3 protein: CASSESGRTTGYTF. The CDR3 region has the DNA TGTGCCAGCAGTGAAAGCGGGAGGACAACAGGCTACACCTTC.

V is TRBV6-5 and J is TRBJ2-7; 10 nucleotides match TRBD1. The ends lost 6 bases at V and 6 bases at J; junction bases unmatched: 8. From germline, CDR1 is MNHEY and CDR2 SVGAGI. The CDR3 totals 14 residues. This CDR3 reads CASSAGTGAGEQYF. CDR3 sequence (DNA): TGTGCCAGCAGCGCCGGGACAGGGGCGGGCGAGCAGTACTTC.

V usage is TRBV20-1 and J usage is TRBJ2-3; D ambiguous. The CDR3 sequence is 11 residues long. Germline V CDR1 and CDR2: DFQATT, SNEGSKA (reference sequence). The V and J ends lost 3 bases and 3 bases respectively, with 4 bases between them. CDR3 nucleotide sequence: TGCAGTGCTAGCATAACAGATACGCAGTATTTT. This codes for CSASITDTQYF.

This clone was counted only a few times. J is TRBJ2-1 and V is TRBV6-5; no clear D. The CDR3 contains 13 residues. Trimming cost V 0 bases and J 7 bases, with 7 bases left between them. CDR1 MNHEY and CDR2 SVGAGI come from the germline V gene. The CDR3 reads CASSYSMRNEQFF. The CDR3 coding sequence is TGTGCCAGCAGTTACTCGATGCGGAATGAGCAGTTCTTC.